Shown below are 30 T cell receptor beta chains from a single sample sequenced in a study of blood T cell repertoires in COVID-19. Sequencing was performed with immunoSEQ multiplex PCR; in TCRdb, only in-frame clones are kept and a portion is missing. The sample records over 60,000 clones, 70% to 85% being singletons. The sequencing sample was made of peripheral blood. The receptors were gathered from a man between 50 and 59 years old with COVID-19, enrolled during active disease.

J is TRBJ2-2 and V is TRBV9, with a possible D match to TRBD1 (5 bases). Germline V gene lookup returns CDR1 SGDLS and CDR2 YYNGEE. The CDR3 length is 14 residues. The germline V and J ends were trimmed by 0 bases and 5 bases, with 8 bases remaining between them. The CDR3 DNA is TGTGCCAGCAGCGTAGTTCAGGGTACCGGGGAGCTGTTTTTT. Its translation: CASSVVQGTGELFF.

The chain joins TRBV7-6 to TRBJ2-1; 9 bases line up with TRBD1. V gave up 5 bases and J gave up 5 bases; unmatched junction bases: 10. CDR1 is SGHVS and CDR2 is FNYEAQ in the germline V gene. This CDR3 comprises 16 residues. This chain's CDR3 is CASSLIDRGADNEQFF. CDR3 sequence (DNA): TGTGCCAGCAGCCTGATTGACAGGGGGGCCGACAATGAGCAGTTCTTC.

The CDR3 region has the DNA TGTGCCAGCAGCTTTCCCGGGACAAGGGAGTACTTC. Amino acid sequence: CASSFPGTREYF. The chain uses TRBV11-2 and TRBJ2-7; tentatively, D is TRBD1 (6 bases). Germline CDR1 and CDR2: SGHAT and FQNNGV. Trimming took 3 bases from V and 11 from J, leaving 14 bases between them. CDR3 length: 12 residues. Full variable domain (remainder filled in from reference TRBV11-2 and TRBJ2-7): EAGVAQSPRYKIIEKRQSVAFWCNPISGHATLYWYQQILGQGPKLLIQFQNNGVVDDSQLPKDRFSAERLKGVDSTLKIQPAKLEDSAVYLCASSFPGTREYFGPGTRLTVT.

The V gene is TRBV3-1 (or the pseudogene TRBV3-2), the J gene TRBJ2-5; weak D call: TRBD2 (5 bases). Germline lookup yields CDR1 LGHDT and CDR2 YNNKEL (reference sequence). V was shortened by 3 bases and J by 4 bases, with 9 bases between the two germline ends. This CDR3 has 13 residues. CDR3 sequence reads: CASSQLGGETQYF. In DNA form, the CDR3 reads TGTGCCAGCAGCCAGTTAGGAGGAGAGACCCAGTACTTC.

Only one count was recorded for this clone. This chain connects TRBV27 to TRBJ2-2, with TRBD2 matching 8 bases. V dropped 3 bases and J dropped 5; count of bases not matched to a gene: 8. Germline V gives CDR1 MNHEY, CDR2 SMNVEV (reference sequence). The CDR3 consists of 16 residues. In nucleotides, the CDR3 is TGTGCCAGCAGTTTCTCAACGGGGGGGCCTACCGGGGAGCTGTTTTTT. Translating gives CASSFSTGGPTGELFF.

This rearrangement joins TRBV5-1 to TRBJ2-7; 7 nucleotides agree with TRBD1. CDR1 SGHRS and CDR2 YFSETQ come from the germline V gene. The V segment lost 5 bases and the J segment 3 bases; nucleotides outside the gene matches: 11. The CDR3 consists of 15 residues. CDR3 sequence: CASRLAPGTVYEQYF. The CDR3 nucleotides are TGCGCCAGCAGACTGGCCCCGGGGACAGTCTACGAGCAGTACTTC.

The V call is TRBV6-5, the J call TRBJ2-1, with D hard to call. Per the germline V gene, CDR1 is MNHEY and CDR2 is SVGAGI. The ends were cut back, 2 bases at V and 11 bases at J, with 13 bases in the middle. This CDR3 has 13 residues. The CDR3 DNA reads TGTGCCAGCAGTTACGTCCCCAGAAGAAAGCAGTTCTTC. This sequence encodes CASSYVPRRKQFF.

The chain combines TRBV10-3 with TRBJ2-6, with TRBD1 matching 7 bases. Trimming cost V 3 bases and J 3 bases; bases outside gene matches: 8. The CDR3 length is 17 residues. Germline CDR1 reads ENHRY; CDR2 reads SYGVKD. This chain's CDR3 is CAISDPTGVGGANVLTF. The DNA for the CDR3 is TGTGCCATCAGTGACCCTACAGGGGTTGGTGGGGCCAACGTCCTGACTTTC.

The V gene is TRBV11-2, the J gene TRBJ2-7; 11 bases fit TRBD2. Germline-derived CDR1 and CDR2 are SGHAT and FQNNGV. CDR3 length: 14 amino acids. After removal of 6 bases from V and 5 bases from J, the junction contained 6 bases not matched to a gene. For the CDR3, the DNA is TGTGCCAGCAGACCTCTAGCGGGGGGCCACGAGCAGTACTTC. This translates into CASRPLAGGHEQYF.

For the CDR3, the DNA is TGTGCCAGTAGTATAGTCGGCGAGAGGGTGGAGACCCAGTACTTC. This codes for CASSIVGERVETQYF. This sequence joins TRBV19 and TRBJ2-5; possible D gene TRBD2, 5 bases. The CDR3 covers 15 residues. Germline lookup yields CDR1 LNHDA and CDR2 SQIVND (reference sequence). V shed 1 base and J shed 5 bases, with 14 bases lying between them.

This chain uses TRBV2 with TRBJ1-3; D is uncertain. The CDR3 has 14 residues. V was pared by 8 bases and J by 0 bases, with 11 bases between. Germline V lookup: CDR1 SNHLY, CDR2 FYNNEI. The CDR3 protein is CASGRTRSGNTIYF. The CDR3 nucleotides are TGTGCCAGCGGGAGGACTCGCTCTGGAAACACCATATATTTT.

The chain has TRBV14 and TRBJ1-1; weak D call: TRBD1 (6 bases). The V gene lost 2 bases and the J gene lost 10 bases, with 20 bases spanning the gap. The CDR3 is made up of 15 amino acids. From germline, CDR1 is SGHDN and CDR2 FVKESK. The DNA for the CDR3 is TGTGCCAGCAGCCAACAATTCACAGGGTTTGACGGAGCTTTCTTT. As protein: CASSQQFTGFDGAFF.

J is TRBJ1-1 and V is TRBV6-5; perhaps TRBD1 as D (5 bases). V gave up 8 bases and J gave up 7 bases, with 17 bases separating them. Looked up from germline, CDR1 is MNHEY and CDR2 is SVGAGI. CDR3 length: 13 amino acids. The CDR3 DNA is TGTGCCAGCCTCGGCCAGGGAAGAAATGAAGCTTTCTTT. Translated, it gives CASLGQGRNEAFF.

The chain joins TRBV6-5 to TRBJ2-2; TRBD1 matches 8 bases. The CDR3 has 14 amino acids. From germline, CDR1 is MNHEY and CDR2 SVGAGI. With 8 bases clipped from V and 4 bases from J, the junction kept 6 bases outside the gene matches. CDR3 protein: CASPKDRVTGELFF. In DNA, the CDR3 is TGTGCCAGCCCTAAGGACAGGGTCACCGGGGAGCTGTTTTTT.

This chain links TRBV11-2 with TRBJ2-2; 7 bases align to TRBD2. Germline V lookup: CDR1 SGHAT, CDR2 FQNNGV. The CDR3 spans 15 residues. Trimming took 3 bases from V and 2 from J; bases not matched to a gene: 3. The CDR3, as DNA: TGTGCCAGCAGCTTCCAGCGGGGAAACACCGGGGAGCTGTTTTTT. This sequence encodes CASSFQRGNTGELFF. The variable domain in full, completed from reference TRBV11-2 and TRBJ2-2, reads EAGVAQSPRYKIIEKRQSVAFWCNPISGHATLYWYQQILGQGPKLLIQFQNNGVVDDSQLPKDRFSAERLKGVDSTLKIQPAKLEDSAVYLCASSFQRGNTGELFFGEGSRLTVL.

This clone appeared once. This chain uses TRBV14 with TRBJ2-7; maybe TRBD1 (5 bases). Germline CDR1 SGHDN, CDR2 FVKESK. Between the trimmed V and J ends, which lost 0 bases and 5 bases, there was a span of 17 bases. The CDR3 runs 16 residues. The CDR3 reads CASSQDSNPQVHEQYF. The DNA of the CDR3 is TGTGCCAGCAGCCAAGATAGTAACCCACAGGTCCACGAGCAGTACTTC. Using reference TRBV14 and TRBJ2-7 for the parts outside the CDR3, the full variable domain is EAGVTQFPSHSVIEKGQTVTLRCDPISGHDNLYWYRRVMGKEIKFLLHFVKESKQDESGMPNNRFLAERTGGTYSTLKVQPAELEDSGVYFCASSQDSNPQVHEQYFGPGTRLTVT.

The V call is TRBV5-6, the J call TRBJ2-4; a possible D gene is TRBD1 (7 bases). Germline CDR1 SGHDT, CDR2 YYEEEE. This CDR3 contains 16 residues. With 3 bases removed from V and 0 bases from J, the gap between germline ends came to 13 bases. This chain's CDR3 is CASSSRGELAKNIQYF. The DNA of the CDR3 is TGTGCCAGCAGCTCCAGGGGGGAACTAGCCAAAAACATTCAGTACTTC.

V and J are TRBV7-2 and TRBJ2-5; 8 positions match TRBD1. Trimming removed 5 bases from V and 1 base from J; junction bases left unmatched: 3. The CDR3 has 14 residues. CDR1 is SGHTA and CDR2 is FQGNSA in the germline V gene. Here the CDR3 DNA reads TGTGCCAGCAGCAGGACAGGGATCCAAGAGACCCAGTACTTC. It codes for CASSRTGIQETQYF.

V gene TRBV27 combines with J gene TRBJ1-2, with TRBD1 identical over 10 bases. This CDR3 contains 15 residues. Unmatched junction bases numbered 4, after V lost 3 bases and J lost 3 bases. From germline, CDR1 is MNHEY and CDR2 SMNVEV (reference sequence). This chain's CDR3 is CASSLTGGLYYGYTF. CDR3 nucleotides: TGTGCCAGCAGTTTGACAGGGGGCCTCTACTATGGCTACACCTTC.

The gene calls are TRBV6-5 and TRBJ1-6; 8 nucleotides agree with TRBD1. Germline V gene sequence: CDR1 MNHEY, CDR2 SVGAGI. This CDR3 has 15 amino acids. J was trimmed by 10 bases and V by 8 bases; bases with no gene match: 13. In nucleotides, the CDR3 is TGTGCCAGCGGACCGGAGGGACAGGCCTGGTCACCCCTCCACTTT. It is translated as CASGPEGQAWSPLHF.

The rearrangement joins TRBV7-9 to TRBJ1-4; 7 bases are shared with TRBD1. Germline lookup yields CDR1 SEHNR and CDR2 FQNEAQ (reference sequence). The length of the CDR3 is 15 residues. V dropped 5 bases and J dropped 2; count of bases not matched to a gene: 5. CDR3 amino acids: CASSPPGQTNEKLFF. The DNA for the CDR3 is TGTGCCAGCAGCCCACCGGGACAGACTAATGAAAAACTGTTTTTT.

This chain links TRBV5-1 with TRBJ2-3; D perhaps matches TRBD2 (5 bases). There are 14 residues in the CDR3. CDR1 is SGHRS, CDR2 YFSETQ, per germline. V was cut by 4 bases and J by 1 base, with 10 bases left in between. The DNA of the CDR3 is TGCGCCAGCAGCCGGGAAGTTGGCACAGATACGCAGTATTTT. Translation: CASSREVGTDTQYF. The full variable domain, completed using reference TRBV5-1 and TRBJ2-3, is KAGVTQTPRYLIKTRGQQVTLSCSPISGHRSVSWYQQTPGQGLQFLFEYFSETQRNKGNFPGRFSGRQFSNSRSEMNVSTLELGDSALYLCASSREVGTDTQYFGPGTRLTVL.

The chain carries TRBV27 and TRBJ2-6; the D gene is possibly TRBD1 (5 bases). The V end lost 7 bases, the J end lost 0 bases, and 10 bases lay between the germline ends. Germline values: CDR1 MNHEY, CDR2 SMNVEV (reference sequence). CDR3 length equals 15 residues. In DNA, the CDR3 is TGTGCCAGCAAACTCGACAGCTCTGGGGCCAACGTCCTGACTTTC. This translates into CASKLDSSGANVLTF.

This clone was recorded a few times. This sequence joins TRBV3-1 (or the pseudogene TRBV3-2) and TRBJ2-7; 7 bases map to TRBD2. V lost 1 base and J lost 0; bases outside the gene matches: 3. CDR3 length equals 15 residues. CDR1 and CDR2 (germline): LGHDT, YNNKEL (reference sequence). DNA for the CDR3: TGTGCCAGCAGCCAAGGGAGCGGGGCCTCCTACGAGCAGTACTTC. Its translation is CASSQGSGASYEQYF.

V and J are TRBV10-3 and TRBJ2-4; D may be TRBD1 (6 bases). Germline V CDR1 and CDR2: ENHRY, SYGVKD. V was shortened by 2 bases and J by 7 bases, with 15 bases between the two germline ends. This CDR3 spans 15 amino acids. CDR3 bases: TGTGCCATCAGTGAGGGGGGCCGGGGTGCGAACATTCAGTACTTC. Protein sequence: CAISEGGRGANIQYF.

The V call is TRBV21-1, the J call TRBJ2-2; TRBD1 is taken as the D call from the table, unchecked against the DNA. TRBV21-1 is a pseudogene locus. The CDR3 totals 13 residues. The CDR3 bases are TGTGCCAGACACAGGGATCGCACCGGGGAGCTGTTTTTT. Translating gives CARHRDRTGELFF.

The V call is TRBV27, the J call TRBJ2-7; perhaps TRBD1 as D (5 bases). The CDR3 is 15 amino acids. The germline V gene has CDR1 MNHEY and CDR2 SMNVEV (reference sequence). V lost 3 bases, J lost 2 bases, and 14 bases lay in between. The CDR3 DNA reads TGTGCCAGCAGTTTCAGGGTAGGAAATCCCTACGAGCAGTACTTC. It codes for CASSFRVGNPYEQYF.

V and J are TRBV7-9 and TRBJ2-1; TRBD2 matches at 10 bases. Germline V gene data show CDR1 as SEHNR and CDR2 as FQNEAQ (reference sequence). Trimming took 1 base from V and 4 from J; bases not matched to a gene: 1. CDR3 size: 15 residues. The CDR3 DNA sequence: TGTGCCAGCAGCTTAGAAGCGGGGGGGTACAATGAGCAGTTCTTC. It specifies CASSLEAGGYNEQFF.

The CDR3 protein is CASSEGSSYNEQFF. The CDR3 nucleotides read TGTGCCAGCAGTGAAGGCAGCTCCTACAATGAGCAGTTCTTC. This chain connects TRBV2 to TRBJ2-1; the D is unclear. Trimming stripped 1 base from V and 0 bases from J, with 4 bases between. CDR3 size: 14 residues. In germline, CDR1 is SNHLY, CDR2 FYNNEI.

The chain joins TRBV9 to TRBJ2-7; 9 nucleotides line up with TRBD2. Per germline, CDR1 SGDLS and CDR2 YYNGEE. V was clipped by 3 bases and J by 2 bases; unmatched bases: 3. The CDR3 spans 14 residues. CDR3 bases: TGTGCCAGCAGCGGTGGCGGGGGGGCCTACGAGCAGTACTTC. Translating it yields CASSGGGGAYEQYF.